This record covers a single T cell receptor (beta chain). Its binding antigen is unknown. Base qualities are not recorded, but no much larger clone differs from it by a single base. This sample was included in a study of blood T cell repertoires in COVID-19 (dated by TCRdb to the early 2020s). With respect to the entire study: Samples from collaborators originated in the United States, Italy and Spain and spanned both the acute and convalescent phases of COVID-19. The material from the prospective study consisted of cDNA or gDNA derived from T cells, B-cell-depleted T cells, or PBMCs. The dataset comprised deeply sampled blood TCRbeta repertoires from subjects exposed to, actively infected with, or recovered from COVID-19. A freely available public database, intended as a resource for researchers studying the immune response to SARS-CoV-2, is where the repertoires were released. The samples were drawn from the first 160 participants of the ongoing ImmuneRACE study and from 950 to 1,500 subjects provided by 6 global collaborators. Sample metadata almost always included a de-identified subject ID, COVID-19 status, age in years and sex. Where available, HLA class I and class II types were obtained from metadata supplied by the sample provider rather than from assay-based typing. Here is what the overall study found, with its caveats: The amount of clinical and demographic metadata varied by source and participant and was provided uncurated.

For this chain, trimming is 11 bases at the V end and 3 bases at the J end, and the number of junction bases without a gene match is 8. CDR3 length: 14 amino acids, cysteine to phenylalanine. The only DNA kept is the CDR3, 42 bases in frame from the first base. According to the germline V gene, CDR1 reads WSHSY and CDR2 reads SAAADI. In the prospective study, participants were about 18 to 95 years old, resided in 25 or so geographic areas of the United States, and were enrolled through a virtual design. In the prospective study, participants were assigned to cohorts based on the clinical history participants reported in a screening survey and a study questionnaire. ImmuneRACE Cohort 3 recovered participants were defined by two consecutive negative NP/OP PCR tests, healthcare professional clearance, or symptom resolution. In the prospective study, whole blood, serum and a nasopharyngeal or oropharyngeal swab were collected from each participant by mobile phlebotomists. Over an approximately 2-month period, participants in the prospective study had the option of providing additional blood draws and questionnaires. Before DNA extraction, prospective study blood samples were shipped either frozen or at room temperature.

The immunoSEQ Assay, a bias-controlled multiplex PCR, was used to amplify TCRbeta CDR3 regions from genomic DNA. Per the authors' processing: The number of nucleated cells in each sample was estimated from the amplification of reference gene primers within the assay. Sequence reads were collapsed and filtered to measure the absolute abundance of every unique TCRbeta CDR3 rearrangement. Productive Simpson clonality was computed per sample as the square root of Simpson's diversity index over productive rearrangements. TCRdb holds this immuneACCESS table with in-frame rearrangements only. Some clones are missing; in checked studies, unresolved V genes explain under half, and the rest has no known cause. The V and J calls and clone size come from that table; D and trimming were worked out from the DNA. The sample data list hundreds of thousands of clones, and 75% to 90% of these were observed just once. The top ten clones comprise roughly 1.1% of the sample.

The origin of this receptor is a young man who had recovered from COVID-19. The rearrangement combines TRBV10-2 with TRBJ2-3; 10 junctional bases match TRBD2. Source material: PBMCs or T cells enriched from blood (not recorded which). The CDR3 has the sequence CAVGLAENTDTQYF. The DNA reads TGCGCCGTAGGACTAGCGGAGAATACAGATACGCAGTATTTT.